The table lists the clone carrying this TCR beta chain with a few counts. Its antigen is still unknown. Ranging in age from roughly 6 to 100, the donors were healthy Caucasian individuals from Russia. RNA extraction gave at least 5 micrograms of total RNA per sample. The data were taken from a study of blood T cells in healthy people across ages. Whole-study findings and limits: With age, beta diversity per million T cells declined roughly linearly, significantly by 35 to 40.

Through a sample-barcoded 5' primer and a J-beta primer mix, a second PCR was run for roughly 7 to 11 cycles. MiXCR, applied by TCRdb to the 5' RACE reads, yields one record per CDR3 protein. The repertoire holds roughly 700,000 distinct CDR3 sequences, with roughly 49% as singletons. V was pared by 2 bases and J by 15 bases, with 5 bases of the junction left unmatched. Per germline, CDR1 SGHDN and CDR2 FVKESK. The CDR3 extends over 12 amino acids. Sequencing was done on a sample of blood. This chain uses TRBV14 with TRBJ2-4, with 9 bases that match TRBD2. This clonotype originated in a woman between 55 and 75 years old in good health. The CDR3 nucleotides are TGTGCCAGCAGCCAACTCGGGACTAGCCGGTACTTC. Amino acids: CASSQLGTSRYF.